The 8 T cell receptor beta chains below come from one sample, sequenced in a study of cytomegalovirus exposure and HLA in healthy donors. Researchers ran the PCR with 60 Vbeta and 13 Jbeta primers. Some clones are missing from TCRdb's copy, which holds only in-frame ones; the method was immunoSEQ multiplex PCR. This sample has fewer than 200,000 clones, with roughly four fifths found just once. The specimen was PBMCs. These receptor sequences come from a girl aged 2-10 years in good health and CMV-seropositive.

The chain combines TRBV28 with TRBJ1-5; 9 nucleotides align to TRBD1. The CDR3 has 15 residues. V lost 4 bases and J lost 5; bases outside the gene matches: 6. Per germline, CDR1 MDHEN and CDR2 SYDVKM. The CDR3 sequence is CASSSRQGGYQPQHF. CDR3 nucleotide sequence: TGTGCCAGCAGTTCAAGACAGGGGGGGTATCAGCCCCAGCATTTT.

This clone was observed a single time. The CDR3 spells CASRPDWTGNEKLFF. For the CDR3, the DNA is TGTGCCAGCAGACCCGATTGGACAGGGAATGAAAAACTGTTTTTT. The chain carries TRBV2 and TRBJ1-4; 8 bases line up with TRBD1. V trimming: 6 bases; J trimming: 5 bases; junction bases outside the gene matches: 8. The CDR3 totals 15 residues. Germline assignment: CDR1 SNHLY and CDR2 FYNNEI.

As regards this clone: One junction end does not reproduce the germline sequence, and a read error may be involved. The CDR3 DNA reads TGTTCCAGCAGCTTGACTACCTACGAGCAGTACTTC. Its protein product is CSSSLTTYEQYF. The rearrangement uses TRBV7-9 and TRBJ2-7; TRBD2 might be the D (5 bases). This CDR3 is built from 12 residues. CDR1 and CDR2 from the germline V gene are SEHNR and FQNEAQ (reference sequence). Drawing the rest from reference TRBV7-9 and TRBJ2-7, the complete variable domain is DTGVSQNPRHKITKRGQNVTFRCDPISEHNRLYWYRQTLGQGPEFLTYFQNEAQLEKSRLLSDRFSAERPKGSFSTLEIQRTEQGDSAMYLCSSSLTTYEQYFGPGTRLTVT.

This clone has a handful of counts. The V and J genes are TRBV28 and TRBJ2-1; D call uncertain. Trimming shortened V by 5 bases and J by 5 bases, and 19 bases separated the two germline ends. Germline CDR1 is MDHEN and CDR2 is SYDVKM. This CDR3 is built from 16 residues. The CDR3 spells CASSQPGFLSNNEQFF. CDR3 DNA sequence: TGTGCCAGCAGTCAACCCGGGTTCTTGAGTAACAATGAGCAGTTCTTC. Filled out from reference TRBV28 and TRBJ2-1, the complete variable domain reads DVKVTQSSRYLVKRTGEKVFLECVQDMDHENMFWYRQDPGLGLRLIYFSYDVKMKEKGDIPEGYSVSREKKERFSLILESASTNQTSMYLCASSQPGFLSNNEQFFGPGTRLTVL.

The V and J genes are TRBV2 and TRBJ2-5, with 11 positions matching TRBD2. The end of the DNA fits TRBJ2-7 better, so the J call may be wrong. The CDR3 sequence is 14 residues long. Per the germline V gene, CDR1 is SNHLY and CDR2 is FYNNEI. The CDR3 DNA is TGTGCCAGCAGACCCACTAGCGGGAGAGGCGAGCAGTACTTC. Its translation is CASRPTSGRGEQYF.

V usage is TRBV14 and J usage is TRBJ1-3; no reliable D call. The V and J ends lost 4 bases and 6 bases respectively, with 13 bases between them. The germline V gene encodes CDR1 SGHDN and CDR2 FVKESK. This CDR3 contains 14 residues. The CDR3 DNA sequence: TGTGCCAGCAGCCTCCGGGAGCAACAAAACACCATATATTTT. It specifies CASSLREQQNTIYF.

The chain uses TRBV7-3 and TRBJ2-3, with unresolved D. Germline CDR1 SGHTA, CDR2 FQGTGA. The CDR3 extends over 16 amino acids. The germline V and J ends were trimmed by 5 bases and 0 bases, with 15 bases remaining between them. The CDR3 here is CASSLQPGSSTDTQYF. As DNA, the CDR3 is TGTGCCAGCAGCCTCCAACCGGGTTCTAGCACAGATACGCAGTATTTT.

This clone was detected only once. The rearrangement joins TRBV27 to TRBJ2-3; D is unresolved. Trimming removed 8 bases from V and 2 bases from J, with 8 bases in between. Germline CDR1 reads MNHEY; CDR2 reads SMNVEV (reference sequence). The CDR3 covers 12 residues. The CDR3 nucleotides read TGTGCCAGCGGTTCCTCCACAGATACGCAGTATTTT. Translation: CASGSSTDTQYF.